The TCR beta chain described here comes from a study of cytomegalovirus exposure and HLA in healthy donors. The PCR ran on 60 Vbeta and 13 Jbeta primers. In the authors' methods: Roughly 11 million shared chains were among the roughly 80 million unique TCR beta chains that a later analysis counted. Method: immunoSEQ multiplex PCR; TCRdb's copy keeps in-frame clones and lacks some. The D gene and trimming were derived from the DNA, and the V and J assignments and clone size from that table. The sample has approximately 150,000 clones; 75% to 90% are singletons. CDR1 is SGHVS, CDR2 FNYEAQ, per germline. CDR3 length: 14 amino acids. After removal of 5 bases from V and 5 bases from J, the junction contained 5 bases not matched to a gene. On this clone itself: Its specificity is not known.

Study outcomes and limitations: Analysis was carried out at a later point, and it linked a missense DCLRE1C variant to TCR beta V- and J-gene trimming.

The receptor was isolated from a woman aged 25 to 45 in good health and CMV-seronegative. The chain links TRBV7-6 to TRBJ2-1, with TRBD1 matching 8 bases. The specimen was PBMCs. CDR3 bases: TGTGCCAGCAGCCCCGGGACAGGTCACAATGAGCAGTTCTTC. Its translation: CASSPGTGHNEQFF.